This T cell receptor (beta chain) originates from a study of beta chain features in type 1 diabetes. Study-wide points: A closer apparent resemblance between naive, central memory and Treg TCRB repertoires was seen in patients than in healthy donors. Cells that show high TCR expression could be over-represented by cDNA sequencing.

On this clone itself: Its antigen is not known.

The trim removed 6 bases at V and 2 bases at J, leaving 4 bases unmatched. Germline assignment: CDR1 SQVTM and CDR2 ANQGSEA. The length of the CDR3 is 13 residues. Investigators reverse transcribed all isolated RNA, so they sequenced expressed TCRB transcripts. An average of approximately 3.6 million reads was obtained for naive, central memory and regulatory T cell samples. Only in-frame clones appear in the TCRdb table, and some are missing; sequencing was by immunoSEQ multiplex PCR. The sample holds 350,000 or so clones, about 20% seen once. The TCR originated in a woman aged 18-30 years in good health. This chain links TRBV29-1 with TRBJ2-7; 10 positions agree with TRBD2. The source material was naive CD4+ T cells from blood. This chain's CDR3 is CSVGTSETYEQYF. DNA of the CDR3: TGCAGCGTGGGGACTAGCGAAACCTACGAGCAGTACTTC.